This T cell receptor (beta chain) was recorded in a study of T cell clonotyping in hematopoietic cell transplantation. The CDR3 length is 15 residues. Germline V gene lookup returns CDR1 SGHRS and CDR2 YFSETQ. With 5 bases clipped from V and 4 bases from J, the junction kept 9 bases outside the gene matches. Sequencing was performed with immunoSEQ multiplex PCR; in TCRdb, only in-frame clones are kept and a portion is missing. This sample has a few thousand clones, with roughly 18% found just once. The chain couples TRBV5-1 to TRBJ2-5, with 9 bases that match TRBD2. This receptor was identified in a male patient between 45 and 59 years old who had an allogeneic stem cell transplant from a related donor, so the T cells may come from the graft donor. Some clones in this sample may be carry-over from other donors' samples. The source was peripheral blood mononuclear cells, collected 30 days after allogeneic stem cell transplant. CDR3 region: CASRRASGMGETQYF. DNA for the CDR3: TGCGCCAGCAGGAGGGCTAGCGGGATGGGAGAGACCCAGTACTTC.